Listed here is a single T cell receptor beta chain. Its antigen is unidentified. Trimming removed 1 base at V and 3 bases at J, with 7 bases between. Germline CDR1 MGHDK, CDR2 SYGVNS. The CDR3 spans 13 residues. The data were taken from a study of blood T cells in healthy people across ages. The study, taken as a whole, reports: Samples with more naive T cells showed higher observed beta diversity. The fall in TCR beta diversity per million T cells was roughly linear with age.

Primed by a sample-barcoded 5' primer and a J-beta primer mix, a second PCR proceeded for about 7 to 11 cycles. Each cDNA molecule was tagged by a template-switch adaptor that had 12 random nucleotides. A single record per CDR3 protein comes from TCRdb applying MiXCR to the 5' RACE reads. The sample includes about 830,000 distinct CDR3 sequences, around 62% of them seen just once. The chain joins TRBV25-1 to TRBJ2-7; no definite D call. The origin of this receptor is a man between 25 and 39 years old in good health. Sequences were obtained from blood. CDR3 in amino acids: CASSEWGFYEQYF. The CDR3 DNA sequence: TGTGCCAGCAGTGAATGGGGTTTCTACGAGCAGTACTTC.